The 23 T cell receptor beta chains below all came from one sample that was sequenced in a study of blood T cell repertoires in COVID-19. Produced via immunoSEQ multiplex PCR; TCRdb's table is partial and in-frame only. The sample has roughly 73,000 clones, under 85% seen once. Sequencing was performed on peripheral blood. The receptor source for this set is a man between 65 and 85 years old with acute or convalescent COVID-19.

The V and J genes are TRBV27 and TRBJ1-6; tentatively, D is TRBD1 (5 bases). V was cut by 0 bases and J by 5 bases, with 8 bases left in between. The CDR3 is 15 residues long. From germline, CDR1 is MNHEY and CDR2 SMNVEV (reference sequence). CDR3 sequence (DNA): TGTGCCAGCAGTTTATCAGGGGTGGATAATTCACCCCTCCACTTT. Translating gives CASSLSGVDNSPLHF.

J is TRBJ2-7 and V is TRBV7-9; the match to TRBD1 covers 7 bases. V shed 3 bases and J 4 bases; nucleotides not matched to a gene: 6. CDR1 is SEHNR and CDR2 is FQNEAQ in the germline V gene (reference sequence). This CDR3 has 14 amino acids. CDR3 sequence reads: CASSLIDRVYEQYF. The CDR3 DNA reads as TGTGCCAGCAGCTTGATCGACAGGGTTTACGAGCAGTACTTC.

This chain uses TRBV11-2 with TRBJ1-1; D unresolved. The CDR3 consists of 15 residues. V gave up 2 bases and J gave up 1 base, with 11 bases separating them. Germline V gene data show CDR1 as SGHAT and CDR2 as FQNNGV. Here the CDR3 DNA reads TGTGCCAGCAGCTTATCCCCCGGAGGGAACACTGAAGCTTTCTTT. Translating it yields CASSLSPGGNTEAFF.

This clone was picked up a small number of times. V gene TRBV6-4 combines with J gene TRBJ1-1, with 8 bases fitting TRBD1. The CDR3 extends over 14 amino acids. Germline V gene data show CDR1 as MRHNA and CDR2 as SNTAGT. Losses at the gene ends were 7 bases for V and 4 bases for J; bases not matched to a gene: 8. Written as DNA, the CDR3 is TGTGCCAGCAAGTCGGACAGGGCAGGCACTGAAGCTTTCTTT. This translates into CASKSDRAGTEAFF.

The CDR3 DNA reads TGCAGCGTTGTTGGAGGGCAGGGAAAGACCCAGTACTTC. Amino acid sequence: CSVVGGQGKTQYF. The chain recombines TRBV29-1 with TRBJ2-5; weak D call: TRBD2 (6 bases). V was pared by 4 bases and J by 6 bases, with 15 bases between. CDR3 size: 13 residues. Per the germline V gene, CDR1 is SQVTM and CDR2 is ANQGSEA.

The rearrangement uses TRBV18 and TRBJ1-1; maybe TRBD1 (6 bases). Germline CDR1 reads KGHSH; CDR2 reads LQKENI. The CDR3 runs 15 residues. Trimming left V 6 bases short and J 4 bases short, with 18 bases between. The chain's CDR3 is CASSQSGTRGTEAFF. DNA for the CDR3: TGTGCCAGCTCCCAAAGTGGGACAAGGGGCACTGAAGCTTTCTTT.

This clone was counted ten times or more. V is TRBV27 and J is TRBJ2-5; tentative D call: TRBD1 (5 bases). Germline V gene data show CDR1 as MNHEY and CDR2 as SMNVEV (reference sequence). This CDR3 has 14 residues. The V and J ends lost 0 bases and 1 base respectively, with 6 bases between them. This CDR3 is CASSLSGAQETQYF. CDR3 sequence (DNA): TGTGCCAGCAGTTTATCAGGGGCCCAAGAGACCCAGTACTTC.

The chain recombines TRBV5-1 with TRBJ2-3; a weak D match, TRBD2 (6 bases). Germline V lookup: CDR1 SGHRS, CDR2 YFSETQ. This CDR3 region has 16 residues. V lost 0 bases and J lost 1, with 12 bases in between. The CDR3 DNA follows: TGCGCCAGCAGCTTGGTGGGGGGAAGGGGCACAGATACGCAGTATTTT. Its protein product is CASSLVGGRGTDTQYF.

This clone was found once. The rearrangement joins TRBV5-1 to TRBJ1-3; D unresolved. CDR3 size: 14 residues. The germline V gene encodes CDR1 SGHRS and CDR2 YFSETQ. Between the trimmed V and J ends, which lost 4 bases and 0 bases, there was a span of 8 bases. The CDR3 nucleotides read TGCGCCAGCAGCAATCCTTACTCTGGAAACACCATATATTTT. As protein: CASSNPYSGNTIYF.

CDR3 in amino acids: CASSQGHEGNTEAFF. CDR3 nucleotide sequence: TGTGCCAGCAGCCAAGGACACGAAGGGAACACTGAAGCTTTCTTT. The genes are TRBV14 and TRBJ1-1; D is unresolved. The V end lost 1 base, the J end lost 1 base, and 10 bases lay between the germline ends. The CDR3 has 15 amino acids. Looked up from germline, CDR1 is SGHDN and CDR2 is FVKESK.

The V gene is TRBV9, the J gene TRBJ2-7, with D perhaps TRBD1 (7 bases). With 0 bases removed from V and 3 bases from J, the gap between germline ends came to 19 bases. Germline V lookup: CDR1 SGDLS, CDR2 YYNGEE. The CDR3 covers 17 residues. Here the CDR3 reads CASSVGGYRGGLYEQYF. DNA for the CDR3: TGTGCCAGCAGCGTAGGGGGGTACAGGGGAGGCCTCTACGAGCAGTACTTC.

The CDR3, as DNA: TGTGCCAGCAGCTTTGGGTTAGCGGGTATAGGAAATGAGCAGTTCTTC. This codes for CASSFGLAGIGNEQFF. The chain combines TRBV11-2 with TRBJ2-1, with 7 nucleotides matching TRBD2. The CDR3 is 16 amino acids. The trim removed 3 bases at V and 7 bases at J, leaving 12 bases unmatched. Looked up from germline, CDR1 is SGHAT and CDR2 is FQNNGV.

As for this clone: An end of the junction differs from the germline gene, which may be a read error. This chain connects TRBV7-7 to TRBJ2-7; D is possibly TRBD1 or TRBD2 (5 bases each). CDR1 is SSHAT and CDR2 is FNYEAQ in the germline V gene (reference sequence). This CDR3 region has 15 residues. CDR3 protein: CASSLARTIAYEQYF. CDR3 nucleotides: TGTGCTAGCAGCTTAGCGCGGACAATCGCCTACGAGCAGTACTTC.

The chain is built from TRBV7-9 and TRBJ1-2; 7 bases are a match to TRBD1. This CDR3 is 17 amino acids long. V lost 0 bases and J lost 2; bases outside the gene matches: 9. Germline CDR1 is SEHNR and CDR2 is FQNEAQ (reference sequence). The CDR3 reads CASSLARVQGQNYGYTF. The CDR3 DNA is TGTGCCAGCAGCTTAGCGCGAGTACAGGGGCAAAACTATGGCTACACCTTC.

The rearrangement links TRBV28 to TRBJ2-1, with 9 bases that match TRBD2. The CDR3 covers 14 residues. CDR1 MDHEN and CDR2 SYDVKM come from the germline V gene. J lost 4 bases, V lost 6 bases, and 4 bases had no gene match. CDR3 loop: CASRTAGGYNEQFF. The CDR3, as DNA: TGTGCCAGCAGAACGGCGGGAGGGTACAATGAGCAGTTCTTC.

J is TRBJ2-5 and V is TRBV4-1, with a possible D match to TRBD1 (6 bases). The CDR3 is made up of 13 amino acids. With 6 bases removed from V and 1 base from J, the gap between germline ends came to 9 bases. Germline V gene data show CDR1 as MGHRA and CDR2 as YSYEKL. The CDR3 loop reads CASSLDSQETQYF. The CDR3 coding sequence is TGCGCCAGCAGTCTGGACAGCCAAGAGACCCAGTACTTC.

The chain carries TRBV7-2 and TRBJ2-7, with 7 bases aligning to TRBD2. CDR1 and CDR2 from the germline V gene are SGHTA and FQGNSA. V trimming: 4 bases; J trimming: 4 bases; junction bases outside the gene matches: 10. The CDR3 is 15 residues long. The CDR3, as DNA: TGTGCCAGCAGCTCCAGTTCAACTAGCGCGTACGAGCAGTACTTC. This codes for CASSSSSTSAYEQYF.

The rearrangement uses TRBV29-1 and TRBJ2-7, with 10 nucleotides matching TRBD1. J gave up 2 bases and V 8 bases, and 18 bases lay outside the gene matches. Per the germline V gene, CDR1 is SQVTM and CDR2 is ANQGSEA. The CDR3 totals 17 residues. CDR3 nucleotides: TGCAGCTCCACAACCGGGACAGGGGCTCTTAGGACCTACGAGCAGTACTTC. Its translation is CSSTTGTGALRTYEQYF.

The rearrangement uses TRBV24-1 and TRBJ2-1; possibly TRBD2 for D (6 bases). With 8 bases removed from V and 5 bases from J, the gap between germline ends came to 18 bases. Looked up from germline, CDR1 is KGHDR and CDR2 is SFDVKD. The CDR3 runs 15 residues. The DNA for the CDR3 is TGTGCCACCATTGCCGGGACTCGACCCGACAATGAGCAGTTCTTC. Encoded protein: CATIAGTRPDNEQFF.

This chain connects TRBV24-1 to TRBJ2-2; TRBD1 agrees at 7 bases. This CDR3 has 17 residues. Trimming removed 3 bases from V and 6 bases from J; junction bases left unmatched: 12. CDR1 and CDR2 (germline): KGHDR, SFDVKD. This CDR3 reads CATSDGGPGQFPGELFF. The CDR3 DNA reads TGTGCCACCAGTGATGGGGGCCCGGGACAGTTCCCCGGGGAGCTGTTTTTT.

This chain uses TRBV15 with TRBJ2-7, with 7 bases aligning to TRBD2. The CDR3 loop spans 16 amino acids. V trimming: 0 bases; J trimming: 4 bases; junction bases outside the gene matches: 9. Germline values: CDR1 LNHNV, CDR2 YYDKDF (reference sequence). CDR3 nucleotide sequence: TGTGCCACCAGCAGAGACGAGGGACTAACGAGTTACGAGCAGTACTTC. It yields the protein CATSRDEGLTSYEQYF.

The chain employs TRBV27 and TRBJ2-1; 10 bases fit TRBD1. The CDR3 contains 15 residues. Losses at the gene ends were 7 bases for V and 7 bases for J; bases not matched to a gene: 10. Germline CDR1 reads MNHEY; CDR2 reads SMNVEV (reference sequence). The CDR3 nucleotides are TGTGCCAGCATGGAGGACAGGACAGGGGGTAATGAGCAGTTCTTC. It codes for CASMEDRTGGNEQFF.

Worth noting for this clone: One end of the junction does not line up with germline, which may come from a read error. CDR3: CASSLHRSTEQFF. DNA for the CDR3: TGTGCTAGCAGCTTACACAGGAGCACTGAGCAGTTCTTC. This chain uses TRBV7-7 with TRBJ2-1, with D possibly being TRBD1 (5 bases). This CDR3 contains 13 residues. Germline CDR1 reads SSHAT; CDR2 reads FNYEAQ (reference sequence).